Each of the 25 T cell receptor beta chains below was sequenced from the same sample in a study of blood T cell repertoires in COVID-19. This table comes from immunoSEQ multiplex PCR, and its TCRdb copy is limited to in-frame clones, with some not included. Seen here are some 670,000 clones, 70% to 90% observed once, and the top ten hold around 0.3%. The sequencing input was peripheral blood. These receptors all come from a woman aged 18 to 35 with acute or convalescent COVID-19.

In its sample, this clone was seen once. V gene TRBV5-1 combines with J gene TRBJ2-7; 7 nucleotides match TRBD1. V lost 5 bases, J lost 2 bases, and 4 bases stayed unmatched. The germline CDR1 and CDR2 sequences are SGHRS and YFSETQ. The CDR3 sequence is 13 residues long. The CDR3 protein is CASRKTGTYEQYF. CDR3 nucleotide sequence: TGCGCCAGCAGAAAGACAGGGACCTACGAGCAGTACTTC.

J is TRBJ2-1 and V is TRBV3-1 (or the pseudogene TRBV3-2); TRBD2 matches 9 bases. CDR1 LGHDT and CDR2 YNNKEL come from the germline V gene (reference sequence). The CDR3 loop spans 16 amino acids. Trimming cost V 5 bases and J 0 bases; bases outside gene matches: 5. Written as DNA, the CDR3 is TGTGCCAGCAGCTGGATACTAGCGGGCTCCTACAATGAGCAGTTCTTC. It specifies CASSWILAGSYNEQFF.

This clone appeared once. This chain links TRBV7-2 with TRBJ1-5; D is ambiguous. The CDR3 spans 15 residues. The V gene lost 5 bases and the J gene lost 0 bases, with 11 bases spanning the gap. Germline V gene lookup returns CDR1 SGHTA and CDR2 FQGNSA. The CDR3 DNA sequence: TGTGCCAGCAGCGCCGACATGGATAGCAATCAGCCCCAGCATTTT. Protein: CASSADMDSNQPQHF.

The J gene is TRBJ2-7, the V gene TRBV9; 9 bases match TRBD2. The germline V gene has CDR1 SGDLS and CDR2 YYNGEE. V trimming: 4 bases; J trimming: 2 bases; junction bases outside the gene matches: 10. This CDR3 is 16 amino acids long. CDR3 in amino acids: CASSLHGGGAAYEQYF. The CDR3, as DNA: TGTGCCAGCAGCCTGCACGGCGGGGGGGCAGCCTACGAGCAGTACTTC.

This clone was recorded only once. V is TRBV4-1 and J is TRBJ2-7; 12 positions match TRBD2. The CDR3 runs to 16 residues. V lost 1 base to trimming and J lost 7 bases; unmatched junction nucleotides: 8. The germline CDR1 and CDR2 sequences are MGHRA and YSYEKL. The CDR3 here is CASSQGYGLAGSEQYF. The CDR3, as DNA: TGCGCCAGCAGCCAAGGGTATGGACTAGCGGGGTCTGAGCAGTACTTC.

CDR3 residues: CASSQDPLAGGPAVDEQFF. The CDR3 nucleotides read TGCGCCAGCAGCCAAGATCCTTTAGCGGGGGGGCCAGCTGTTGATGAGCAGTTCTTC. The chain carries TRBV4-3 and TRBJ2-1, with 11 bases identical to TRBD2. The V gene end was trimmed by 0 bases and the J gene end by 8 bases; junction bases not matched to a gene: 15. Germline loops: CDR1 LGHNA, CDR2 YSLEER. The CDR3 length is 19 residues.

Remarks on this clone: Distinct nucleotide sequences in the sample also encode this CDR3. This chain links TRBV5-4 with TRBJ1-1; D possibly corresponds to TRBD1 (6 bases). Deletions cut 0 bases from V and 5 bases from J, with 8 bases between. This CDR3 comprises 13 residues. From germline, CDR1 is SGHNT and CDR2 YYREEE (reference sequence). The CDR3 DNA reads as TGTGCCAGCAGCTTGGCGCAGGGGACTGAAGCTTTCTTT. Amino acids: CASSLAQGTEAFF.

V usage is TRBV10-3 and J usage is TRBJ2-2; tentatively, D is TRBD2 (6 bases). Trimming shortened V by 4 bases and J by 5 bases, and 23 bases separated the two germline ends. Looked up from germline, CDR1 is ENHRY and CDR2 is SYGVKD. The CDR3 loop spans 18 amino acids. This chain's CDR3 is CAISANTEEGRGTGELFF. CDR3 nucleotide sequence: TGTGCCATCAGTGCCAACACGGAGGAGGGGCGCGGGACCGGGGAGCTGTTTTTT.

This rearrangement joins TRBV10-3 to TRBJ2-3; D is undetermined. Per the germline V gene, CDR1 is ENHRY and CDR2 is SYGVKD. CDR3 length equals 12 residues. Deletions cut 6 bases from V and 0 bases from J, with 4 bases between. The CDR3 nucleotides are TGTGCCATCAGCCCTAGCACAGATACGCAGTATTTT. Translated: CAISPSTDTQYF.

The V gene is TRBV5-1, the J gene TRBJ1-2, with D possibly TRBD1 on 6 matching bases. Germline V gene sequence: CDR1 SGHRS, CDR2 YFSETQ. The length of the CDR3 is 14 residues. V gave up 4 bases and J gave up 8 bases, with 18 bases separating them. The CDR3 protein is CASSPQGSGAGYTF. The CDR3 DNA follows: TGCGCCAGCAGCCCTCAGGGGTCCGGGGCAGGCTACACCTTC.

This sequence joins TRBV9 and TRBJ2-5; 8 bases map to TRBD2. The CDR3 is made up of 15 amino acids. CDR1 and CDR2 (germline): SGDLS, YYNGEE. V trimming: 5 bases; J trimming: 1 base; junction bases outside the gene matches: 7. CDR3 sequence: CASSGGGLVQETQYF. CDR3 in DNA: TGTGCCAGCAGTGGCGGGGGGTTGGTCCAAGAGACCCAGTACTTC.

This rearrangement joins TRBV6-2 or TRBV6-3 to TRBJ2-3; 7 bases fit TRBD1. Per the germline V gene, CDR1 is MNHEY and CDR2 is SVGEGT. The CDR3 spans 15 residues. The V and J ends lost 5 bases and 6 bases, in that order; junction bases with no gene match: 11. CDR3 bases: TGTGCCAGCAGTCAACAGGGGCGTACGGGTGATACGCAGTATTTT. Its protein is CASSQQGRTGDTQYF.

This clone was found once. This chain uses TRBV4-1 with TRBJ2-5, with TRBD1 matching 10 bases. This CDR3 spans 18 amino acids. The V segment lost 1 base and the J segment 6 bases; nucleotides outside the gene matches: 14. Germline V gene data show CDR1 as MGHRA and CDR2 as YSYEKL. CDR3 in DNA: TGCGCCAGCAGCCAAGGAGTCCTCCGGGACAGGGGTCTGAAGACCCAGTACTTC. It yields the protein CASSQGVLRDRGLKTQYF.

This clone was recorded once. CDR3 sequence (DNA): TGTGCCAGTAGTATCGGTAGCCCTGCCTACGAGCAGTACTTC. Its protein is CASSIGSPAYEQYF. The J gene is TRBJ2-7, the V gene TRBV19; no clear D. Trimming took 3 bases from V and 2 from J, leaving 11 bases between them. The CDR3 contains 14 residues. Germline lookup yields CDR1 LNHDA and CDR2 SQIVND (reference sequence).

The sample holds one count of this clone. The chain uses TRBV13 and TRBJ2-1, with TRBD2 matching over 9 bases. This CDR3 has 16 amino acids. Losses at the gene ends were 0 bases for V and 7 bases for J; bases not matched to a gene: 7. The germline gives CDR1 PRHDT, CDR2 FYEKMQ (reference sequence). The chain's CDR3 is CASSLGLAGGQNEQFF. CDR3 nucleotide sequence: TGTGCCAGCAGCTTAGGTCTTGCGGGGGGGCAGAATGAGCAGTTCTTC.

With regard to this clone: A junction boundary mismatches the germline segment, possibly from a read error. The CDR3 here is CASREVPNRPQHF. The CDR3 DNA sequence: TGTGCCAGCAGGGAGGTCCCAAATCGGCCCCAGCATTTT. The rearrangement joins TRBV2 to TRBJ1-5; no firm D call. The CDR3 length is 13 residues. In germline, CDR1 is SNHLY, CDR2 FYNNEI.

This chain uses TRBV19 with TRBJ2-3; no reliable D call. The germline V gene encodes CDR1 LNHDA and CDR2 SQIVND (reference sequence). The V end lost 4 bases, the J end lost 0 bases, and 17 bases lay between the germline ends. The CDR3 is 17 residues long. CDR3 DNA sequence: TGTGCCAGTAGTACTCATAAAGAGTACAGTAGCACAGATACGCAGTATTTT. It yields the protein CASSTHKEYSSTDTQYF.

There are a few counts of this clone. The chain carries TRBV2 and TRBJ2-3; 9 bases map to TRBD2. Germline V gene data show CDR1 as SNHLY and CDR2 as FYNNEI. With 4 bases clipped from V and 1 base from J, the junction kept 15 bases outside the gene matches. The CDR3 loop spans 19 amino acids. The CDR3 DNA is TGTGCCAGCAGTGGGATAATTAGCGGGGGAGGTCTCGGCACAGATACGCAGTATTTT. This gives the protein CASSGIISGGGLGTDTQYF.

The rearrangement links TRBV7-2 to TRBJ1-2; no reliable D call. The CDR3 runs 14 residues. V lost 5 bases and J 4 bases, leaving 14 bases between the germline ends. Per germline, CDR1 SGHTA and CDR2 FQGNSA. CDR3 protein: CASSPPGKAYGYTF. The CDR3 DNA follows: TGTGCCAGCAGCCCTCCCGGTAAAGCCTATGGCTACACCTTC. Supplemented by reference TRBV7-2 and TRBJ1-2, the full variable domain reads GAGVSQSPSNKVTEKGKDVELRCDPISGHTALYWYRQSLGQGLEFLIYFQGNSAPDKSGLPSDRFSAERTGGSVSTLTIQRTQQEDSAVYLCASSPPGKAYGYTFGSGTRLTVV.

The gene calls are TRBV27 and TRBJ1-6; TRBD1 might be the D (5 bases). Germline CDR1 and CDR2: MNHEY and SMNVEV (reference sequence). The CDR3 runs 13 residues. V was cut by 5 bases and J by 11 bases, with 13 bases left in between. The DNA for the CDR3 is TGTGCCAGCAGTCCCCCAGGGCAGCCACCCCTCCACTTT. This encodes CASSPPGQPPLHF.

This rearrangement joins TRBV18 to TRBJ2-3; TRBD1 might be the D (5 bases). The CDR3 runs to 16 residues. The ends were cut back, 0 bases at V and 3 bases at J, with 13 bases in the middle. Germline CDR1 reads KGHSH; CDR2 reads LQKENI. CDR3 sequence (DNA): TGTGCCAGCTCACCACCGGAACAGGCCTGGACAGATACGCAGTATTTT. This encodes CASSPPEQAWTDTQYF.

V is TRBV19 and J is TRBJ2-4; 7 bases are shared with TRBD1. Trimming at V came to 7 bases and at J to 0 bases, leaving 6 bases not matched to a gene. The CDR3 runs 15 residues. Germline-derived CDR1 and CDR2 are LNHDA and SQIVND (reference sequence). CDR3: CASTWDSLAKNIQYF. Here the CDR3 DNA reads TGTGCCAGTACCTGGGACAGTCTAGCCAAAAACATTCAGTACTTC.

The chain employs TRBV7-9 and TRBJ2-2; TRBD2 is a possible D gene (5 bases). The germline V gene has CDR1 SEHNR and CDR2 FQNEAQ (reference sequence). The CDR3 contains 13 residues. Trimming pared 5 bases from V and 4 bases from J, leaving 8 bases between. CDR3 protein: CASSRTSTGELFF. DNA of the CDR3: TGTGCCAGCAGCCGTACTAGCACCGGGGAGCTGTTTTTT.

A word on this clone: At the DNA level, this CDR3 is encoded by other sequences in the same sample as well. The CDR3 loop reads CASSSGENTEAFF. As DNA, the CDR3 is TGTGCCAGCAGTTCGGGAGAGAACACTGAAGCTTTCTTT. The chain carries TRBV6-2 or TRBV6-3 and TRBJ1-1; no clear D gene. V lost 4 bases and J 1 base, leaving 7 bases between the germline ends. CDR1 is MNHEY and CDR2 is SVGEGT in the germline V gene. This CDR3 contains 13 residues.

The gene calls are TRBV18 and TRBJ1-6; D possibly corresponds to TRBD1 (5 bases). Germline CDR1 and CDR2: KGHSH and LQKENI. The CDR3 covers 16 residues. Trimming stripped 6 bases from V and 7 bases from J, with 19 bases between. This CDR3 is CASSKPDRGTNSPLHF. The CDR3 DNA reads as TGTGCCAGCTCGAAACCAGACAGAGGCACAAATTCACCCCTCCACTTT.